Shown below are 16 T cell receptor beta chains from a single sample sequenced in a study of blood T cells in healthy people across ages. The use of a sample-barcoded 5' primer and a J-beta primer mix characterized a second PCR of about 7 to 12 cycles. Each CDR3 protein is one row after TCRdb ran MiXCR on the 5' RACE reads. Of about 900,000 distinct CDR3 sequences detected, approximately 59% appear once; the ten largest clones hold roughly 25%. Sequencing was carried out using blood. The receptors originated from a man aged 25-45 years in good health.

This clonotype has only a few counts. CDR3 in DNA: TGTGCCAGCGGACAGGAGACCGAAGAGACCCAGTACTTC. Encoded protein: CASGQETEETQYF. The chain is built from TRBV2 and TRBJ2-5; 7 bases line up with TRBD1. Germline values: CDR1 SNHLY, CDR2 FYNNEI. V lost 8 bases, J lost 3 bases, and 6 bases stayed unmatched. The CDR3 has 13 residues.

The V and J genes are TRBV7-9 and TRBJ2-7; 8 positions match TRBD1. The DNA end lines up better with TRBJ2-5; the J call may be wrong. In germline, CDR1 is SEHNR, CDR2 FQNEAQ (reference sequence). This CDR3 region has 14 residues. The CDR3 is CASSYYRGQETQYF. The CDR3, as DNA: TGTGCCAGCAGTTATTACAGGGGGCAAGAGACCCAGTACTTC.

A note on this clonotype: An end of the junction differs from the germline gene, which may be a read error. The chain couples TRBV7-2 to TRBJ2-1, with D perhaps matching TRBD1 or TRBD2 (5 bases each). Per germline, CDR1 SGHTA and CDR2 FQGNSA. CDR3 size: 18 residues. CDR3 coding DNA: TGTGCCAGCAGCTTAGATGTGGGGACCCCACTACTATACAAGGAGCAGTTCTTC. Amino acid sequence: CASSLDVGTPLLYKEQFF.

The rearrangement uses TRBV4-2 and TRBJ1-2; 7 nucleotides line up with TRBD1. Germline CDR1 reads LGHNA; CDR2 reads YNFKEQ. The CDR3 extends over 16 amino acids. The V gene end was trimmed by 4 bases and the J gene end by 7 bases; junction bases not matched to a gene: 15. The CDR3 region is CASSPTDFGQAAGYTF. CDR3 nucleotides: TGTGCCAGCAGCCCCACGGACTTTGGACAGGCGGCTGGCTACACCTTC.

This clonotype turned up a few times. The chain recombines TRBV6-2 or TRBV6-3 with TRBJ1-4; unclear D gene. Germline V gene data show CDR1 as MNHEY and CDR2 as SVGEGT. V was clipped by 2 bases and J by 7 bases, with 20 bases between them. The CDR3 runs 17 residues. The CDR3 DNA follows: TGTGCCAGCAGTTACGGAAGAATAAAGACGGACGGTGAAAAACTGTTTTTT. Its translation is CASSYGRIKTDGEKLFF.

V gene TRBV7-9 combines with J gene TRBJ2-7; 9 nucleotides line up with TRBD1. Unmatched junction bases numbered 16, after V lost 5 bases and J lost 5 bases. The germline gives CDR1 SEHNR, CDR2 FQNEAQ (reference sequence). This CDR3 contains 17 residues. CDR3 amino acids: CASSPIPDRGKIDEQYF. The CDR3 coding sequence is TGTGCCAGCAGCCCCATCCCCGACAGGGGGAAAATCGACGAGCAGTACTTC.

This clonotype has more than one count but fewer than ten. The chain couples TRBV2 to TRBJ1-6; no reliable D call. V was cut by 5 bases and J by 13 bases, with 15 bases left in between. Germline V gives CDR1 SNHLY, CDR2 FYNNEI. CDR3 length: 13 residues. CDR3 nucleotides: TGTGCCAGCAGTCCGGGCCCCCCTCGCCCCCTCCACTTT. This translates into CASSPGPPRPLHF.

The chain couples TRBV4-2 to TRBJ1-1; D possibly corresponds to TRBD1 (5 bases). There are 13 residues in the CDR3. Germline CDR1 reads LGHNA; CDR2 reads YNFKEQ. V was pared by 3 bases and J by 11 bases, with 16 bases between. CDR3 sequence: CASSQMGAGGAFF. For the CDR3, the DNA is TGTGCCAGCAGCCAGATGGGTGCGGGGGGGGCTTTCTTT.

The rearrangement uses TRBV28 and TRBJ2-5, with TRBD1 identical over 7 bases. The CDR3 contains 15 residues. Trimming cost V 3 bases and J 1 base; bases outside gene matches: 5. The germline V gene has CDR1 MDHEN and CDR2 SYDVKM. CDR3 nucleotides: TGTGCCAGCAGTTTCCCCGGGACAGCCCAAGAGACCCAGTACTTC. It encodes CASSFPGTAQETQYF.

This clonotype has just a few counts. This sequence joins TRBV7-2 and TRBJ1-1; no firm D call. V was cut by 3 bases and J by 5 bases, with 7 bases left in between. The length of the CDR3 is 12 residues. From germline, CDR1 is SGHTA and CDR2 FQGNSA. The CDR3 DNA reads TGTGCCAGCAGCTTGAGTTGGACTGAAGCTTTCTTT. Amino acids: CASSLSWTEAFF.

The chain combines TRBV4-2 with TRBJ2-4; tentatively, D is TRBD2 (6 bases). Germline CDR1 LGHNA, CDR2 YNFKEQ. The CDR3 has 15 amino acids. V gave up 0 bases and J gave up 2 bases, with 8 bases separating them. This CDR3 is CASSQDGGTKNIQYF. The CDR3, as DNA: TGTGCCAGCAGCCAAGATGGGGGGACCAAAAACATTCAGTACTTC.

This chain links TRBV6-5 with TRBJ1-6; TRBD1 is a possible D gene (5 bases). Germline V gene data show CDR1 as MNHEY and CDR2 as SVGAGI. The CDR3 length is 15 residues. With 8 bases removed from V and 9 bases from J, the gap between germline ends came to 20 bases. The CDR3 is CASSAMQGGSSPLHF. The CDR3 DNA follows: TGTGCCAGCTCGGCCATGCAGGGTGGGAGTTCACCCCTCCACTTT.

The chain combines TRBV10-3 with TRBJ1-2; 9 bases align to TRBD1. After removal of 6 bases from V and 4 bases from J, the junction contained 9 bases not matched to a gene. The CDR3 loop spans 15 amino acids. CDR1 and CDR2 from the germline V gene are ENHRY and SYGVKD. The CDR3, as DNA: TGTGCCATCAGGGCGGGACAGGGAGCTGGCTATGGCTACACCTTC. Translation: CAIRAGQGAGYGYTF.

The chain joins TRBV10-3 to TRBJ1-4; D might be TRBD1 (6 bases). The CDR3 totals 16 residues. Germline assignment: CDR1 ENHRY and CDR2 SYGVKD. V lost 4 bases and J lost 3, with 15 bases in between. The CDR3 bases are TGTGCCATCAGTGGAAGGGGGGACACTTCTAATGAAAAACTGTTTTTT. This translates into CAISGRGDTSNEKLFF.

The chain is built from TRBV4-2 and TRBJ2-2; no firm D call. This CDR3 is 15 amino acids long. The germline V gene has CDR1 LGHNA and CDR2 YNFKEQ. V gave up 0 bases and J gave up 3 bases, with 8 bases separating them. The CDR3 is CASSQELRDTGELFF. The DNA for the CDR3 is TGTGCCAGCAGCCAAGAGCTTCGAGACACCGGGGAGCTGTTTTTT.

CDR3 sequence: CATSARPGQGSAEQYF. Here the CDR3 DNA reads TGTGCCACCAGCGCACGACCGGGACAGGGTTCGGCCGAGCAGTACTTC. The chain uses TRBV24-1 and TRBJ2-5, with 9 bases fitting TRBD1. The closer fit of TRBJ2-7 to the DNA end suggests the J call may be wrong. From germline, CDR1 is KGHDR and CDR2 SFDVKD. This CDR3 spans 16 amino acids.